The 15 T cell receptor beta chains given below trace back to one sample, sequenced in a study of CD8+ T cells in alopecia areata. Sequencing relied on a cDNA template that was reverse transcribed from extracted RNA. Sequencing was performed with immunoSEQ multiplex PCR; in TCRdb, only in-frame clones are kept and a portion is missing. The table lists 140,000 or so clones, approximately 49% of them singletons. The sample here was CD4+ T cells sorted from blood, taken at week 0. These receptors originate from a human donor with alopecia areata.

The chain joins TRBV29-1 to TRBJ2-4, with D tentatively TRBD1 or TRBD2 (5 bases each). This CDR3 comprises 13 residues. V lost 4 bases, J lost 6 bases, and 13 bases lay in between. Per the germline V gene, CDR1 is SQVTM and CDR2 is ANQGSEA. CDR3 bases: TGCAGCGTTGGCAGGGACGTTGGAAACATTCAGTACTTC. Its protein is CSVGRDVGNIQYF.

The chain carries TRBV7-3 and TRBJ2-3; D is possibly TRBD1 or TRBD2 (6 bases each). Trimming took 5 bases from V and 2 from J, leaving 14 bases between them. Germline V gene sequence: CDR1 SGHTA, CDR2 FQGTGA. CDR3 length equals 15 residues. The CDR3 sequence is CASSLQGGTTDTQYF. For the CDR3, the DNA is TGTGCCAGCAGCCTACAGGGAGGAACCACAGATACGCAGTATTTT.

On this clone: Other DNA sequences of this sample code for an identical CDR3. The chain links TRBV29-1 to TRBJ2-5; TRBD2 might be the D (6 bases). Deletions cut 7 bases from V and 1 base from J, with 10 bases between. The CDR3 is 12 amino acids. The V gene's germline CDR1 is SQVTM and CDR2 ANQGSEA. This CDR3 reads CSAGGIQETQYF. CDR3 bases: TGCAGCGCTGGGGGGATCCAAGAGACCCAGTACTTC.

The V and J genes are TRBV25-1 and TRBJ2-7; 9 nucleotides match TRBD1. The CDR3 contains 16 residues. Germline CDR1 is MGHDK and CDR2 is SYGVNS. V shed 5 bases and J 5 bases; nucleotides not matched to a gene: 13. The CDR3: CASSHSGTGIAHEQYF. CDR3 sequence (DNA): TGTGCCAGCAGTCACTCCGGGACAGGGATTGCCCACGAGCAGTACTTC.

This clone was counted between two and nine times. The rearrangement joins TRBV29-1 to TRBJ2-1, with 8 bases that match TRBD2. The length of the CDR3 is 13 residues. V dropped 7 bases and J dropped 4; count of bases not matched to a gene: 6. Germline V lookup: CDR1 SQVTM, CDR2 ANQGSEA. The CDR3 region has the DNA TGCAGCGGCCAGCGGGAGCGGTACAATGAGCAGTTCTTC. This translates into CSGQRERYNEQFF.

The CDR3 here is CASSQDTGATQYF. CDR3 DNA: TGCGCCAGCAGCCAAGATACAGGGGCTACCCAGTACTTC. The chain employs TRBV4-3 and TRBJ2-5, with 7 bases lining up with TRBD1. Per germline, CDR1 LGHNA and CDR2 YSLEER. V lost 0 bases and J lost 8; bases outside the gene matches: 3. The CDR3 length is 13 residues.

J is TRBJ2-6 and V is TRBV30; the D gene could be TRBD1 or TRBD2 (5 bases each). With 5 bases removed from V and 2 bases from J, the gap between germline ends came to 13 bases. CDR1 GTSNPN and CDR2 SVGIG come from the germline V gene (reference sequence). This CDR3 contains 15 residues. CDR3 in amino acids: CAWALGVPGANVLTF. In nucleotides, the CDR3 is TGTGCCTGGGCCCTGGGGGTCCCTGGGGCCAACGTCCTGACTTTC. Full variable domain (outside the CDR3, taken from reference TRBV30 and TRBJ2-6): SQTIHQWPATLVQPVGSPLSLECTVEGTSNPNLYWYRQAAGRGLQLLFYSVGIGQISSEVPQNLSASRPQDRQFILSSKKLLLSDSGFYLCAWALGVPGANVLTFGAGSRLTVL.

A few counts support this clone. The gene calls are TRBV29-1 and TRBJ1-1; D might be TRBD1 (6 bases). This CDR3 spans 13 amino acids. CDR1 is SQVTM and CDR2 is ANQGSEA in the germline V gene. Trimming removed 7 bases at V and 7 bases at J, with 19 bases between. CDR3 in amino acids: CSASEGGGREAFF. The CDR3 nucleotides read TGCAGCGCCTCCGAGGGGGGAGGACGTGAAGCTTTCTTT.

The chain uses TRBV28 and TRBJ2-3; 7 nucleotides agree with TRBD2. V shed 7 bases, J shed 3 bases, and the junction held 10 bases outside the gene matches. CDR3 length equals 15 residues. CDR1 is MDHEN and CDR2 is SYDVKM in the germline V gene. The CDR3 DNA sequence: TGTGCCAGCAACGCCGGGACGGGAGGTACAGATACGCAGTATTTT. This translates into CASNAGTGGTDTQYF. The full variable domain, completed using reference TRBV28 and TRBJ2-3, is DVKVTQSSRYLVKRTGEKVFLECVQDMDHENMFWYRQDPGLGLRLIYFSYDVKMKEKGDIPEGYSVSREKKERFSLILESASTNQTSMYLCASNAGTGGTDTQYFGPGTRLTVL.

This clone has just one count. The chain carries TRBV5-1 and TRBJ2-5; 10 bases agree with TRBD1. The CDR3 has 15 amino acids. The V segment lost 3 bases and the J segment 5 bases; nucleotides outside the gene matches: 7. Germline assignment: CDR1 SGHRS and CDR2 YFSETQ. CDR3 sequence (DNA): TGCGCCAGCAGCTCGGGACAGGGGAGAGGGGAGACCCAGTACTTC. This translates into CASSSGQGRGETQYF. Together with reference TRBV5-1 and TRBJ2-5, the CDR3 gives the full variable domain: KAGVTQTPRYLIKTRGQQVTLSCSPISGHRSVSWYQQTPGQGLQFLFEYFSETQRNKGNFPGRFSGRQFSNSRSEMNVSTLELGDSALYLCASSSGQGRGETQYFGPGTRLLVL.

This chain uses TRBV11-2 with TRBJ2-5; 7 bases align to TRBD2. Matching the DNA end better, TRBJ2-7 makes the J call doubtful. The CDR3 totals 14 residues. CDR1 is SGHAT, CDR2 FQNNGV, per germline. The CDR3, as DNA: TGTGCCAGCAGTTGGGGCGGGAGAGCCTACGAGCAGTACTTC. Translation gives CASSWGGRAYEQYF.

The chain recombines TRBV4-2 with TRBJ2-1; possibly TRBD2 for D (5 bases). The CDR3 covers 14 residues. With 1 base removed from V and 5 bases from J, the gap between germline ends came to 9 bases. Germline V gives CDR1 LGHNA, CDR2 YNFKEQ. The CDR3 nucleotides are TGTGCCAGCAGCCAAGCCGAACTAGACAATGAGCAGTTCTTC. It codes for CASSQAELDNEQFF.

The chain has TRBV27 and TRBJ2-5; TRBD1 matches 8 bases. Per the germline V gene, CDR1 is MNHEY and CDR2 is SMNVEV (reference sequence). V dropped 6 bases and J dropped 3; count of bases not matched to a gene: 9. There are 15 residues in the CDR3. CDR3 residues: CASSLAGTGKETQYF. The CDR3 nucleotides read TGTGCCAGCAGCTTAGCAGGGACAGGAAAAGAGACCCAGTACTTC.

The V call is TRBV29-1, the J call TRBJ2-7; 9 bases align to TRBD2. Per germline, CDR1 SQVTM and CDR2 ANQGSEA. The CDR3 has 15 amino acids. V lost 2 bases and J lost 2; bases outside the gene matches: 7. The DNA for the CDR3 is TGCAGCGTTGAATCCCGACTAGCGGTTCCCTACGAGCAGTACTTC. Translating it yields CSVESRLAVPYEQYF.

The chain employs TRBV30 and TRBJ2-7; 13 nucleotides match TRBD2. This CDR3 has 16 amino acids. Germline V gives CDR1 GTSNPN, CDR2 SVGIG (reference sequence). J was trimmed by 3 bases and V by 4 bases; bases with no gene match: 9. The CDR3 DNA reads TGTGCCTGGATGCTAGGGACTAGCGGGACTAACTACGAGCAGTACTTC. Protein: CAWMLGTSGTNYEQYF. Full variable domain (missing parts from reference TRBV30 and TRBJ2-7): SQTIHQWPATLVQPVGSPLSLECTVEGTSNPNLYWYRQAAGRGLQLLFYSVGIGQISSEVPQNLSASRPQDRQFILSSKKLLLSDSGFYLCAWMLGTSGTNYEQYFGPGTRLTVT.